This TCR beta chain originates from a study of CD8+ T cells in alopecia areata. Extraction of RNA preceded its reverse transcription into cDNA, which served as the sequencing template. The repertoire was sequenced with immunoSEQ multiplex PCR; TCRdb's copy has only in-frame clones and lacks some. The sample lists 100,000 to 150,000 clones, roughly 61% seen once, with 4.5% in the top ten. Notes on the study in general: Relative to mice, TCR sharing across patients was less clear, a difference possibly HLA-related.

In this sample, this clone turned up once. As yet, its antigen is unknown. The V end lost 7 bases, the J end lost 4 bases, and 13 bases lay between the germline ends. The CDR3 spans 13 residues. The germline CDR1 and CDR2 sequences are SGHNT and YYREEE (reference sequence). V is TRBV5-4 and J is TRBJ2-3, with unresolved D. The sample consisted of CD4+ T cells sorted from blood, taken at week 0. The TCR sequence derives from a human donor with alopecia areata. CDR3 sequence (DNA): TGTGCCAGCCTCCCGCCGGAGTCAGATACGCAGTATTTT. Its translation: CASLPPESDTQYF. Complete variable domain (other parts from reference TRBV5-4 and TRBJ2-3): ETGVTQSPTHLIKTRGQQVTLRCSSQSGHNTVSWYQQALGQGPQFIFQYYREEENGRGNFPPRFSGLQFPNYSSELNVNALELDDSALYLCASLPPESDTQYFGPGTRLTVL.